This T cell receptor (beta chain) was found in a study of shared clonotypes between healthy human individuals. V trimming: 3 bases; J trimming: 4 bases; junction bases outside the gene matches: 8. Germline lookup yields CDR1 KGHSH and CDR2 LQKENI. CDR3 length: 15 residues. The table came from immunoSEQ multiplex PCR; TCRdb's copy has only in-frame clones and leaves some out. The table has about 1.5 million clones, 95% to 99% seen once; the top ten hold about 0.45%. The sample consisted of naive CD4+ T cells sorted from blood. As for subset: CD45RA+ positively selected. This sequence was found in a man under 40 in good health. The V and J genes are TRBV18 and TRBJ2-7; TRBD2 aligns across 8 bases. CDR3 sequence: CASSPPSGRVYEQYF. The DNA of the CDR3 is TGTGCCAGCTCACCGCCGAGCGGGAGAGTGTACGAGCAGTACTTC.